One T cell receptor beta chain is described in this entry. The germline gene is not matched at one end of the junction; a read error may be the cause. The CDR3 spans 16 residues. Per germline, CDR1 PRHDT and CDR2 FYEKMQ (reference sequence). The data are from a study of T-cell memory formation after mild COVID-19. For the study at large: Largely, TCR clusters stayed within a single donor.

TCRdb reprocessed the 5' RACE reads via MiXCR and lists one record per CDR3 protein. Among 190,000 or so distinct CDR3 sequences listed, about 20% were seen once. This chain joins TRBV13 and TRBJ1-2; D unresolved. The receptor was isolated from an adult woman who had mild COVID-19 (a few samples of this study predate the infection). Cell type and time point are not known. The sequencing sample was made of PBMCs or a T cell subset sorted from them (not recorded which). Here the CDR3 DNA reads TGTGCCAGCAGATTAGGATCAGTGTTAGCTAACTATGGCTACACCTTC. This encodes CASRLGSVLANYGYTF.